A single sample is the source of the 8 T cell receptor beta chains below, sequenced in a study of shared clonotypes between healthy human individuals. This table comes from immunoSEQ multiplex PCR, and its TCRdb copy is limited to in-frame clones, with some not included. Here the sample spans 550,000 to 700,000 clones, around four fifths being singletons. Sample: memory CD4+ T cells sorted from blood. Subset described: CD45RA-negative fraction. All receptors come from a woman aged 25 to 39 in good health.

Of note for this clone: Other nucleotide sequences in the sample specify the same CDR3. The chain recombines TRBV6-1 with TRBJ1-5; D not certain. Germline V CDR1 and CDR2: MNHNS, SASEGT. V gave up 3 bases and J gave up 0 bases, with 9 bases separating them. This CDR3 spans 15 amino acids. The CDR3 DNA is TGTGCCAGCAGTGAGGTGGGCGTTAGCAATCAGCCCCAGCATTTT. Amino acid sequence: CASSEVGVSNQPQHF.

This rearrangement joins TRBV20-1 to TRBJ1-1; D unresolved. This CDR3 spans 11 amino acids. Trimming took 5 bases from V and 6 from J, leaving 10 bases between them. The germline V gene has CDR1 DFQATT and CDR2 SNEGSKA (reference sequence). Here the CDR3 reads CSASRTPEAFF. Here the CDR3 DNA reads TGCAGTGCTTCAAGGACCCCTGAAGCTTTCTTT.

V usage is TRBV7-9 and J usage is TRBJ2-5; TRBD1 is a possible D gene (7 bases). Germline assignment: CDR1 SEHNR and CDR2 FQNEAQ (reference sequence). CDR3 length equals 14 residues. V shed 3 bases and J shed 3 bases, with 11 bases lying between them. CDR3 region: CASSFGRGEETQYF. CDR3 in DNA: TGTGCCAGCAGCTTCGGCAGGGGGGAAGAGACCCAGTACTTC.

The J gene is TRBJ1-1, the V gene TRBV27; TRBD1 is a possible D gene (5 bases). The CDR3 is 15 residues long. Germline CDR1 MNHEY, CDR2 SMNVEV (reference sequence). The germline V and J ends were trimmed by 3 bases and 2 bases, with 13 bases remaining between them. Here the CDR3 reads CASSFMYRRNTEAFF. CDR3 coding DNA: TGTGCCAGCAGTTTTATGTACAGGAGAAACACTGAAGCTTTCTTT.

This clone showed up just a few times. This chain joins TRBV28 and TRBJ1-2, with TRBD1 matching over 8 bases. In germline, CDR1 is MDHEN, CDR2 SYDVKM. This CDR3 is 14 amino acids long. The trim removed 10 bases at V and 6 bases at J, leaving 13 bases unmatched. As DNA, the CDR3 is TGTGCCACGACAGGGGCGGGGATTACGAATGGCTACACCTTC. Translating it yields CATTGAGITNGYTF.

This clone appeared once. J is TRBJ2-3 and V is TRBV4-2, with 8 bases matching TRBD2. The CDR3 runs 16 residues. Germline CDR1 reads LGHNA; CDR2 reads YNFKEQ. V was clipped by 1 base and J by 2 bases; unmatched bases: 5. The CDR3 DNA is TGTGCCAGCAGCCAAGTGGGTAGCGGGAACACAGATACGCAGTATTTT. It specifies CASSQVGSGNTDTQYF.

The chain links TRBV7-8 to TRBJ2-7; 9 nucleotides agree with TRBD2. Losses at the gene ends were 7 bases for V and 1 base for J; bases not matched to a gene: 8. The CDR3 is 15 residues long. Germline-derived CDR1 and CDR2 are SGHVS and FQNEAQ. CDR3: CASMSGAGGSYEQYF. The CDR3 DNA is TGTGCCAGCATGTCGGGGGCGGGAGGGTCCTACGAGCAGTACTTC.

The chain has TRBV7-9 and TRBJ1-2; 8 nucleotides align to TRBD1. The germline V gene has CDR1 SEHNR and CDR2 FQNEAQ (reference sequence). The CDR3 is 15 residues long. The V segment lost 3 bases and the J segment 6 bases; nucleotides outside the gene matches: 9. CDR3 DNA: TGTGCCAGCAGCTTCTCGACAGGGGAGGGGGATGGCTACACCTTC. This gives the protein CASSFSTGEGDGYTF.